This entry describes one T cell receptor (beta chain). Its binding antigen is unknown. One base away there is no much larger clone; base qualities are not given. The germline V gene specifies SGHRS as CDR1 and YFSETQ as CDR2. The junction carries 9 bases between V and J, which are trimmed by 2 bases and 4 bases respectively. The CDR3 measures 13 amino acids from cysteine to phenylalanine. CDR3 DNA only is kept here, 39 bases in frame from base 1. The data were obtained in a study of STAT3 mutations in large granular lymphocyte leukemia (dated by TCRdb to the late 2010s). Regarding the study in general: In roughly half of the longitudinally sequenced T-LGLL patients, canonical activating STAT3 mutations were detected. Over half of the T-LGLL patients were given one or more immunosuppressive therapy regimens, and more than 30% of those treated had a hematologic response. Serial deep sequencing of TCRbeta CDR3 and STAT3 was performed in patients with T-cell large granular lymphocyte leukemia to reconstruct clonal hierarchy and dynamics. From an initial cohort of hundreds of LGL patients, approximately 19 representative T-LGLL cases were selected for longitudinal TCRbeta and STAT3 sequencing. As controls within the study, a couple of patients with natural killer LGL leukemia were also sequenced longitudinally. Each patient was sequenced at an average of about 4 time points, ranging from 2 to 8 samplings. General conclusions and limits of the study: Several patients had a dominant TCR clone burden greater than the STAT3 mutant burden, which suggests that the STAT3 mutation arose secondarily within a clone that had already expanded. Because no samples were available when a clone first appeared, clonal expansion was inferred from samplings taken at other points. TCR clonotype switching after therapy was observed in about 30% of the 18 patients, and all newly emerging clones were found to be STAT3 wild type. Every T-LGLL patient showed at least one immunodominant TCRbeta clonotype, and about half showed multiple immunodominant subclonotypes. Linking therapy response to changes in TCR clonal burden was complicated by variable intervals between samplings and by differing treatment regimens. Persisting codominant clonotypes in some patients meant a small but highly pathogenic clone may have been missed.

An Illumina MiSeq was used to sequence the TCRbeta libraries, yielding an average of about 40,773 productive templates per sample. The immunoSEQ assay, which uses multiplex PCR amplification, was used to generate TCRbeta CDR3 libraries. On the authors' methods: Repertoire diversity was computed as previously defined, with values near 0 indicating extremely monoclonal samples. Here the immuneACCESS table is served through TCRdb, limited to in-frame sequences with V and J called. Missing clones are a known gap in these copies; in checked studies unresolved V genes cover under half, and the rest lacks a known reason. That table is the source of V, J and clone size, and D and trimming were worked out from the DNA. For this sample the table gives 9,500 to 12,000 clones, of which roughly 54% were detected only once. Approximately 9.6% of the sample is held by the ten biggest clonotypes. The same DNA, extracted from blood mononuclear cells, served for both TCR sequencing and STAT3 sequencing.

The sample consisted of peripheral blood mononuclear cells. The sequence joins TRBV5-1 to TRBJ2-5, with the D gene call left open. This sequence originates from a boy younger than 18 with T-cell large granular lymphocyte leukemia. Some clones in this sample may be carry-over from other donors' samples. The age is the age at diagnosis. The DNA sequence is as follows: TGCGCCAGCAGCTTAGCCCTGGGAGAGACCCAGTACTTC. This is translated as CASSLALGETQYF.